This passage covers 31 T cell receptor beta chains from one sample sequenced in a study of OX40 agonist ivuxolimab in advanced cancers. The protocol was immunoSEQ multiplex PCR, while the TCRdb copy is restricted to in-frame clones and leaves out a portion. Among approximately 11,000 clones listed, 77% were seen once. Sequences were derived from CD4+ or CD8+ T cells sorted from blood, sampled in a trial of the OX40 agonist ivuxolimab. The receptor source for this set is an adult with an advanced solid tumor such as melanoma, head and neck, liver or kidney cancer.

V and J are TRBV7-9 and TRBJ2-1; 10 nucleotides align to TRBD2. The CDR3 is made up of 15 amino acids. Germline CDR1 is SEHNR and CDR2 is FQNEAQ (reference sequence). V shed 2 bases, J shed 6 bases, and the junction held 4 bases outside the gene matches. The CDR3 is CASSLLAGDLNEQFF. The CDR3 nucleotides read TGTGCCAGCAGCTTACTAGCGGGAGATCTCAATGAGCAGTTCTTC.

This chain links TRBV27 with TRBJ2-7; D is possibly TRBD1 or TRBD2 (7 bases each). The CDR3 consists of 16 residues. Germline CDR1 is MNHEY and CDR2 is SMNVEV (reference sequence). V dropped 0 bases and J dropped 5 bases, with 17 bases sitting between them. CDR3 residues: CASSLSGGGRAHEQYF. CDR3 coding DNA: TGTGCCAGCAGTTTATCGGGAGGGGGCCGAGCCCACGAGCAGTACTTC.

CDR3 in DNA: TGCGCCAGCAGCCAATATACAGGGGGAAGTAACATTCAGTACTTC. Translated, it gives CASSQYTGGSNIQYF. The chain links TRBV4-1 to TRBJ2-4, with 8 bases lining up with TRBD1. Germline V gene lookup returns CDR1 MGHRA and CDR2 YSYEKL. With V trimmed by 2 bases and J by 7 bases, 7 bases remained unmatched. This CDR3 is 15 amino acids long.

This chain uses TRBV11-2 with TRBJ1-5; D is uncertain. Germline V gives CDR1 SGHAT, CDR2 FQNNGV. V lost 0 bases to trimming and J lost 6 bases, with 9 bases between them. The CDR3 extends over 14 amino acids. The CDR3 is CASSLDGLGQPQHF. The CDR3 nucleotides are TGTGCCAGCAGCTTAGACGGGCTGGGTCAGCCCCAGCATTTT.

The chain couples TRBV5-1 to TRBJ2-7, with 9 bases identical to TRBD1. This CDR3 region has 15 residues. The J segment lost 3 bases and the V segment lost 4 bases, leaving 8 bases of the junction unmatched. CDR1 SGHRS and CDR2 YFSETQ come from the germline V gene. The CDR3 bases are TGCGCCAGCAGCCCCGGGACAGGGTTGCTCTACGAGCAGTACTTC. This gives the protein CASSPGTGLLYEQYF.

This chain joins TRBV28 and TRBJ1-2; no clear D gene. The V gene's germline CDR1 is MDHEN and CDR2 SYDVKM. This CDR3 is built from 15 residues. The V end lost 3 bases, the J end lost 1 base, and 12 bases lay between the germline ends. CDR3: CASSFPDLFNYGYTF. Written as DNA, the CDR3 is TGTGCCAGCAGTTTCCCGGACCTTTTTAACTATGGCTACACCTTC.

The chain uses TRBV7-9 and TRBJ2-5; no clear D gene. The germline V and J ends were trimmed by 4 bases and 9 bases, with 9 bases remaining between them. The germline gives CDR1 SEHNR, CDR2 FQNEAQ (reference sequence). This CDR3 has 11 amino acids. CDR3 nucleotide sequence: TGTGCCAGCAGCTCAAGCCCGGCCCAGTACTTC. Encoded protein: CASSSSPAQYF.

The V gene is TRBV27, the J gene TRBJ2-1, with D uncertain. Germline lookup yields CDR1 MNHEY and CDR2 SMNVEV (reference sequence). The CDR3 has 15 amino acids. V dropped 0 bases and J dropped 7 bases, with 13 bases sitting between them. CDR3 DNA: TGTGCCAGCAGTTTATCCCCCAGTGTCACTAATGAGCAGTTCTTC. Residues: CASSLSPSVTNEQFF.

The chain is built from TRBV11-2 and TRBJ1-4; the D gene is possibly TRBD1 (5 bases). V was shortened by 2 bases and J by 7 bases, with 14 bases between the two germline ends. CDR3 size: 15 residues. CDR1 and CDR2 from the germline V gene are SGHAT and FQNNGV. Written as DNA, the CDR3 is TGTGCCAGCAGCTTATTTGGCGGGGCAAGTGAAAAACTGTTTTTT. Its protein product is CASSLFGGASEKLFF.

The CDR3 protein is CASSERGGEAFF. DNA of the CDR3: TGTGCCAGCAGTGAACGGGGGGGTGAAGCTTTCTTT. The chain employs TRBV2 and TRBJ1-1; TRBD1 might be the D (5 bases). The germline V gene has CDR1 SNHLY and CDR2 FYNNEI. The length of the CDR3 is 12 residues. Trimming left V 2 bases short and J 7 bases short, with 8 bases between.

The rearrangement links TRBV28 to TRBJ1-2, with 10 bases aligning to TRBD1. Germline trimming cut 6 bases from V and 8 bases from J; bases unmatched to any gene: 12. Germline CDR1 MDHEN, CDR2 SYDVKM. CDR3 length: 15 residues. This CDR3 is CASSPTDRGLGGYTF. As DNA, the CDR3 is TGTGCCAGCAGCCCTACCGACAGGGGGCTCGGGGGCTACACCTTC.

V is TRBV11-2 and J is TRBJ2-7; D gene ambiguous. Germline-derived CDR1 and CDR2 are SGHAT and FQNNGV. The CDR3 loop spans 13 amino acids. Trimming cost V 3 bases and J 3 bases, with 9 bases left between them. The CDR3 DNA reads TGTGCCAGCAGCTTGCCCCCGGGCTACGAGCAGTACTTC. Amino acids: CASSLPPGYEQYF.

The chain has TRBV20-1 and TRBJ2-1, with D perhaps TRBD2 (6 bases). Germline V lookup: CDR1 DFQATT, CDR2 SNEGSKA (reference sequence). Trimming cost V 1 base and J 13 bases, with 11 bases left between them. The CDR3 length is 11 residues. CDR3 nucleotides: TGCAGTGCTAGAGTTGCGGGATATCAGTTCTTC. This translates into CSARVAGYQFF.

This clone was observed once. The chain combines TRBV27 with TRBJ2-7, with TRBD1 matching over 8 bases. Germline loops: CDR1 MNHEY, CDR2 SMNVEV (reference sequence). The V gene end was trimmed by 3 bases and the J gene end by 2 bases; junction bases not matched to a gene: 6. The CDR3 totals 15 residues. CDR3 sequence (DNA): TGTGCCAGCAGTTTCGGGACAGGACAAACCTACGAGCAGTACTTC. This codes for CASSFGTGQTYEQYF.

By its share, this clone is medium-sized (0.01 to 0.1%). V usage is TRBV27 and J usage is TRBJ2-1, with a tentative D call TRBD1 (6 bases). Germline V gives CDR1 MNHEY, CDR2 SMNVEV (reference sequence). V was pared by 0 bases and J by 6 bases, with 9 bases between. This CDR3 is 14 amino acids long. CDR3 bases: TGTGCCAGCAGTTTATCGGGGGCTGCCAATGAGCAGTTCTTC. It encodes CASSLSGAANEQFF.

This rearrangement joins TRBV28 to TRBJ2-1; 7 bases align to TRBD2. CDR1 is MDHEN and CDR2 is SYDVKM in the germline V gene. Trimming took 5 bases from V and 2 from J; bases not matched to a gene: 3. There are 14 residues in the CDR3. The CDR3 region is CASSPSGAYNEQFF. As DNA, the CDR3 is TGTGCCAGCAGTCCAAGCGGGGCCTACAATGAGCAGTTCTTC.

The V and J genes are TRBV5-5 and TRBJ2-1; TRBD1 aligns across 8 bases. V was clipped by 3 bases and J by 7 bases; unmatched bases: 6. CDR3 size: 14 residues. CDR1 is SGHKS, CDR2 YYEKEE, per germline (reference sequence). The CDR3 DNA reads TGTGCCAGCAGCTCGACAGGGGAGAGGAATGAGCAGTTCTTC. Protein: CASSSTGERNEQFF.

The rearrangement uses TRBV19 and TRBJ2-1; TRBD2 agrees at 7 bases. This CDR3 contains 11 residues. The V segment lost 9 bases and the J segment 8 bases; nucleotides outside the gene matches: 4. The V gene's germline CDR1 is LNHDA and CDR2 SQIVND (reference sequence). The CDR3, as DNA: TGTGCCAGCGCGGGGGTAGATGAGCAGTTCTTC. As protein: CASAGVDEQFF.

Worth noting for this clone: One junction end disagrees with the germline gene, perhaps due to a read error. This sequence joins TRBV10-3 and TRBJ2-7; a weak D match, TRBD2 (5 bases). The CDR3 extends over 13 amino acids. In germline, CDR1 is ENHRY, CDR2 SYGVKD. The CDR3 region is CASRESDSHEQYF. CDR3 coding DNA: TGTGCCAGCCGGGAATCGGACTCCCACGAGCAGTACTTC.

In nucleotides, the CDR3 is TGTGCCAGCAGTTTAGGGGCTAACTATGGCTACACCTTC. Amino acids: CASSLGANYGYTF. The chain is built from TRBV27 and TRBJ1-2; no clear D. Germline CDR1 reads MNHEY; CDR2 reads SMNVEV (reference sequence). The CDR3 loop spans 13 amino acids. V shed 2 bases and J shed 0 bases, with 4 bases lying between them.

This rearrangement joins TRBV4-1 to TRBJ2-1; D gene ambiguous. Germline assignment: CDR1 MGHRA and CDR2 YSYEKL. The CDR3 has 17 residues. Trimming pared 0 bases from V and 6 bases from J, leaving 18 bases between. In DNA, the CDR3 is TGCGCCAGCAGCCAAGATTGGGGTCCCCCAGGCCGCAATGAGCAGTTCTTC. Protein sequence: CASSQDWGPPGRNEQFF.

The chain joins TRBV5-4 to TRBJ2-7; D might be TRBD1 (6 bases). The V end was cut by 3 bases, the J end by 9 bases, with 10 bases between. The CDR3 consists of 11 residues. CDR1 SGHNT and CDR2 YYREEE come from the germline V gene (reference sequence). The CDR3 spells CASSSDRGQYF. For the CDR3, the DNA is TGTGCCAGCAGCTCGGACAGAGGGCAGTACTTC.

V is TRBV7-8 and J is TRBJ2-7, with TRBD1 matching 9 bases. Germline trimming cut 2 bases from V and 3 bases from J; bases unmatched to any gene: 8. Germline CDR1 SGHVS, CDR2 FQNEAQ. This CDR3 contains 16 residues. CDR3 nucleotide sequence: TGTGCCAGCAGCTTACTATCCGGGACAGGGAACTACGAGCAGTACTTC. Protein sequence: CASSLLSGTGNYEQYF.

CDR3 DNA sequence: TGCGCCAGCAGCCGAGACGGGACAGGGAATGATGAGCAGTTCTTC. Protein: CASSRDGTGNDEQFF. J is TRBJ2-1 and V is TRBV4-1; the match to TRBD1 covers 9 bases. This CDR3 comprises 15 residues. The V gene end was trimmed by 4 bases and the J gene end by 8 bases; junction bases not matched to a gene: 9. CDR1 MGHRA and CDR2 YSYEKL come from the germline V gene.

V usage is TRBV9 and J usage is TRBJ1-1; 8 nucleotides agree with TRBD1. Trimming at V came to 3 bases and at J to 1 base, leaving 5 bases not matched to a gene. Germline loops: CDR1 SGDLS, CDR2 YYNGEE. The CDR3 consists of 15 residues. CDR3 DNA: TGTGCCAGCAGCGCCCGGGACAGGACGAACACTGAAGCTTTCTTT. Its protein is CASSARDRTNTEAFF. Full variable domain (outside the CDR3, taken from reference TRBV9 and TRBJ1-1): DSGVTQTPKHLITATGQRVTLRCSPRSGDLSVYWYQQSLDQGLQFLIQYYNGEERAKGNILERFSAQQFPDLHSELNLSSLELGDSALYFCASSARDRTNTEAFFGQGTRLTVV.

The chain has TRBV15 and TRBJ1-6; 7 bases are shared with TRBD1. This CDR3 has 13 amino acids. V shed 8 bases and J 7 bases; nucleotides not matched to a gene: 5. Germline CDR1 reads LNHNV; CDR2 reads YYDKDF (reference sequence). CDR3 nucleotide sequence: TGTGCCACCTCAGGGGGTTTGAATTCACCCCTCCACTTT. Protein sequence: CATSGGLNSPLHF.

The chain recombines TRBV27 with TRBJ2-3; D call uncertain. The CDR3 is 13 amino acids. Germline V gene lookup returns CDR1 MNHEY and CDR2 SMNVEV (reference sequence). V lost 3 bases and J lost 1, with 5 bases in between. CDR3 sequence reads: CASSFQGTDTQYF. The CDR3 coding sequence is TGTGCCAGCAGTTTCCAGGGCACAGATACGCAGTATTTT.

This chain connects TRBV14 to TRBJ1-2, with D uncertain. Germline CDR1 is SGHDN and CDR2 is FVKESK. The germline V and J ends were trimmed by 0 bases and 0 bases, with 8 bases remaining between them. CDR3 length equals 15 residues. The CDR3 DNA reads as TGTGCCAGCAGCCAAGACCCGGGCCCTAACTATGGCTACACCTTC. As protein: CASSQDPGPNYGYTF.

In this sample, this clone turned up once. The chain links TRBV19 to TRBJ2-1; 9 nucleotides match TRBD1. V lost 6 bases and J lost 13; bases outside the gene matches: 7. CDR3 length equals 12 residues. From germline, CDR1 is LNHDA and CDR2 SQIVND (reference sequence). CDR3 DNA sequence: TGTGCCAGTAGCAAGTCGGACAGGGGCCAGTTCTTC. Its translation: CASSKSDRGQFF.

The rearrangement links TRBV11-3 to TRBJ2-3, with TRBD1 matching over 7 bases. V was pared by 5 bases and J by 4 bases, with 3 bases of the junction left unmatched. There are 13 residues in the CDR3. From germline, CDR1 is SGHNT and CDR2 YENEEA. The CDR3 DNA sequence: TGTGCCAGCAGCGTGACAGGGTCAGATACGCAGTATTTT. This sequence encodes CASSVTGSDTQYF.

By sample share, this clone is medium-sized. The chain uses TRBV25-1 and TRBJ1-4; D is ambiguous. The CDR3 loop spans 17 amino acids. Trimming pared 1 base from V and 2 bases from J, leaving 14 bases between. The V gene's germline CDR1 is MGHDK and CDR2 SYGVNS. The CDR3 sequence: CASSEWSAVGTNEKLFF. The CDR3 nucleotides are TGTGCCAGCAGTGAATGGAGCGCGGTAGGCACTAATGAAAAACTGTTTTTT.